A selection of T cell receptor beta chains follows, all from one sample in a study of T-cell reconstitution after alpha-beta-depleted transplantation in children. TCRdb re-called the PCR reads with MiXCR, one entry per CDR3 protein. The repertoire holds about 830,000 distinct CDR3 sequences, 15% to 20% seen once, with around 5% in the top ten. The input for sequencing was PBMCs, mostly from graft donor cells, taken 360 days after TCRalphabeta/CD19-depleted stem cell transplant. The receptors come from a male patient younger than 18 who had a stem cell transplant for acute lymphoblastic leukemia, so the T cells may come from the graft donor. CDR3s include the opening cysteine and the closing phenylalanine or tryptophan. A D gene is named only where the DNA matches it firmly. A row's size may be missing; if present it is once, few, many or a size class.

DNA,CDR3,J,V,size,D
TGCGCCAGCAGCTTGGGACAGCGGGGAACGGAGAGCTTC,CASSLGQRGTESF,TRBJ1-2,TRBV5-1,few,.
TGCAGTGCTAGAGTTGTCAGGGGGGCAGATACGCAGTATTTT,CSARVVRGADTQYF,TRBJ2-3,TRBV20-1,few,.
TGTGCCAGCAGCAAAGCTACGCCAGGGAGGCCAGACATTCAGTACTTC,CASSKATPGRPDIQYF,TRBJ2-4,TRBV21-1,.,.
TGTGCCAGCAGGTCTGGGCCTAGCGGGAGGGTTAATGAGCAGTTCTTC,CASRSGPSGRVNEQFF,TRBJ2-1,TRBV6-2/TRBV6-3,many,TRBD2
TGCGCCAGCAGCGCCGGGACAGGGGGAAGACAAGATACGCAGTATTTT,CASSAGTGGRQDTQYF,TRBJ2-3,TRBV5-1,.,TRBD1
TGCAGCGTCCGAACAGGCGATCAGCCCCAGCATTTT,CSVRTGDQPQHF,TRBJ1-5,TRBV29-1,few,.
TGTGCCAGCAGTTGGCCGGGACAGGGGGCCTACGAGCAGTACTTC,CASSWPGQGAYEQYF,TRBJ2-7,TRBV6-5,.,TRBD1
TGTGCCAGCAGCTTAGTTGGTGGGGGAGTCAATCAGCCCCAGCATTTT,CASSLVGGGVNQPQHF,TRBJ1-5,TRBV7-2,.,.
TGTGCCAGCAGCTTAGCCTGGACGGAATGCGGCTACACCTTC,CASSLAWTECGYTF,TRBJ1-2,TRBV7-9,few,.
TGTGCCAGCAGCTTGCGACCCGGTGGCGCCGGGGAGCTGTTTTTT,CASSLRPGGAGELFF,TRBJ2-2,TRBV7-9,few,.
TGCGCCAGCAGTTTGGCCTATAATTCACCCCTCCACTTT,CASSLAYNSPLHF,TRBJ1-6,TRBV5-1,.,.
TGTGCCAGCAGTCCTCAGGGTTTTGGTGGGGCCAACGTCCTGACTTTC,CASSPQGFGGANVLTF,TRBJ2-6,TRBV12-3/TRBV12-4,.,.
TGCGCCAGCAGCCCCCCGAAGGTAGCCCCTTACAATGAGCAGTTCTTC,CASSPPKVAPYNEQFF,TRBJ2-1,TRBV5-1,.,.
TGCTGTGCTAGATTTCCCCCGCCTAGCGGGAGGCCCTACGAGCAGTACTTC,CCARFPPPSGRPYEQYF,TRBJ2-7,TRBV20-1,.,TRBD2
TGTGCCAGCAGTTTACTCTCCCCAGGGGGCTTACAAGATACGCAGTATTTT,CASSLLSPGGLQDTQYF,TRBJ2-3,TRBV27,.,TRBD1
TGCGCCAGCAGCAATGGGGACGGAAATGAGCAGTTCTTC,CASSNGDGNEQFF,TRBJ2-1,TRBV5-1,few,.
TGCGGACTCCCTAGCGGGGGGGTGGGCACTGAAGCTTTCTTT,CGLPSGGVGTEAFF,TRBJ1-1,TRBV29-1,.,.
TGTGCCAGCAGCTCATTCCGCTCGGGATATGGCACAGATACGCAGTATTTT,CASSSFRSGYGTDTQYF,TRBJ2-3,TRBV7-9,.,.
TGTGCCAGCAGCGAAAGACAGGGTTTGGGCGTTGATACGCAGTATTTT,CASSERQGLGVDTQYF,TRBJ2-3,TRBV9,few,TRBD1
TGTGCCAGCAGTACGGACTACAATGAGCAGTTCTTC,CASSTDYNEQFF,TRBJ2-1,TRBV11-2,.,.
TGCGCCAGCAGTAGCGGGAGCTCCTACAATGAGCAGTTCTTC,CASSSGSSYNEQFF,TRBJ2-1,TRBV25-1,many,TRBD2
TGCGCCAGCGGCGGACTAGCGGGAAGCTCCTACAATGAGCAGTTCTTC,CASGGLAGSSYNEQFF,TRBJ2-1,TRBV5-1,many,TRBD2
TGTGCCAGCAGCTCGCCGGTTGACACTCGACTAGCGGGAGAGGTCGAGCAGTACTTC,CASSSPVDTRLAGEVEQYF,TRBJ2-7,TRBV11-1,few,TRBD2
TGCAGCGTTGTAAAGGGACAGAGATCCACAGATACGCAGTATTTT,CSVVKGQRSTDTQYF,TRBJ2-3,TRBV29-1,.,TRBD1
TGTGCCAGCAGTGGACTAGCGGGTGCGGATGAGCAGTTCTTC,CASSGLAGADEQFF,TRBJ2-1,TRBV2,.,TRBD2
TGCGCCAGCAGCTTGGCGGCAGGGCACTACACCGGGGAGCTGTTTTTT,CASSLAAGHYTGELFF,TRBJ2-2,TRBV5-1,once,.
TGTGCCAGCAGCTTAATCTTCCGGGAGACCCAGTACTTC,CASSLIFRETQYF,TRBJ2-5,TRBV7-6,few,.
TGCGCCAGCAGCCAAGATGGTAGCGGGAGGCTCAATGAGCAGTTCTTC,CASSQDGSGRLNEQFF,TRBJ2-1,TRBV4-1,few,TRBD2
TGCAGCGTGGGCACGGGACTACTCTTTCCGAACACCGGGGAGCTGTTTTTT,CSVGTGLLFPNTGELFF,TRBJ2-2,TRBV29-1,many,TRBD2
TGCAGCGTTGCTCCTGATACGCAGTATTTT,CSVAPDTQYF,TRBJ2-3,TRBV29-1,.,.
TGTGCCAGCAGCCAAGAAGGGACGCCCCCCTCGGATGAGCAGTTCTTC,CASSQEGTPPSDEQFF,TRBJ2-1,TRBV3-1,.,.
TGTGCCAGCAGTTCTGGTCAGGTTCGCTCCTACGAGCAGTACTTC,CASSSGQVRSYEQYF,TRBJ2-7,TRBV12-3/TRBV12-4,few,.
TGTGCCAGCAGGAGTGGGGGCTTCTCCTACGAGCAGTACTTC,CASRSGGFSYEQYF,TRBJ2-7,TRBV6-1,.,.
TGTGCCAGCAGCTACGGACAGTTCTCCTACAATGAGCAGTTCTTC,CASSYGQFSYNEQFF,TRBJ2-1,TRBV7-8,few,.
TGCGCCAGCAGGAAGCAAGACCCTCCGGAGCAGTACTTC,CASRKQDPPEQYF,TRBJ2-7,TRBV5-1,few,.
TGCGCCAGCGAATCAGGGGCCGCCTTGAACACTGAAGCTTTCTTT,CASESGAALNTEAFF,TRBJ1-1,TRBV5-1,many,.